This is a list of T cell receptor beta chains from one sample in a study of cytomegalovirus exposure and HLA in healthy donors. Clones were sequenced by immunoSEQ multiplex PCR, and TCRdb holds only the in-frame ones, with some missing. This table has 95,000 to 150,000 clones, about 86% appearing once. Material for sequencing was PBMCs. Receptors were obtained from a woman aged 40 to 50 in good health and CMV-seronegative. CDR3s include the opening cysteine and the closing phenylalanine or tryptophan. D genes are given only for firm matches. Rows may omit the clone size; those that give it use once, few, many or a size class.

V gene,D gene,J gene,clone size,CDR3 DNA,CDR3 protein
TRBV7-9,TRBD1,TRBJ1-1,.,TGTGCCAGCACCGCGGAGGGACAGGGTGGCACTGAAGCTTTCTTT,CASTAEGQGGTEAFF
TRBV7-9,.,TRBJ1-1,once,TGTGCCAGCAGCTTTTCGGACACTGAAGCTTTCTTT,CASSFSDTEAFF
TRBV10-3,.,TRBJ2-5,.,TGTGCCATCAGTGAGCGACAGGAAGATATTGAGACCCAGTACTTC,CAISERQEDIETQYF
TRBV18,.,TRBJ2-7,.,TGTGCCAGCTCAGAAGAGTTAGGGGGCGAGCAGTACTTC,CASSEELGGEQYF
TRBV7-2,.,TRBJ2-7,.,TGTGCCAGCAGCTTAGGCAGGATCGACGAGCAGTACTTC,CASSLGRIDEQYF
TRBV7-9,.,TRBJ1-4,few,TGTGCCAGCAGCCGCGTACAGGGAGTTAATGAAAAACTGTTTTTT,CASSRVQGVNEKLFF
TRBV7-2,.,TRBJ1-5,.,TGTGCCAGCAGCGAACAGGGAGATCAGCCCCAGCATTTT,CASSEQGDQPQHF
TRBV7-3,.,TRBJ2-1,.,TGTGCCAGCAGCTCAGTGGGGAGAGCTAGCTACAATGAGCAGTTCTTC,CASSSVGRASYNEQFF
TRBV19,.,TRBJ2-6,.,TGTGCCAGTAGTATTGGGGGAGGTGGGGCCAACGTCCTGACTTTC,CASSIGGGGANVLTF
TRBV5-1,.,TRBJ2-1,.,TGCGCCTCACGGTCGGGGTCCCTGGGAAATGAGCAGTTCTTC,CASRSGSLGNEQFF
TRBV7-2,TRBD2,TRBJ2-1,once,TGTGCCAGCAGCCGGCCCACTAGCGGGGGGACCCCCTACTACAATGAGCAGTTCTTC,CASSRPTSGGTPYYNEQFF
TRBV5-6,TRBD1,TRBJ2-7,.,TGTGCCAGCAGCGGCCCGACAGGGGGCCTCTACGAGCAGTACTTC,CASSGPTGGLYEQYF
TRBV5-6,TRBD1,TRBJ1-1,.,TGTGCCAGCAGCTCGGGACAGAAGAACACTGAAGCTTTCTTT,CASSSGQKNTEAFF
TRBV27,TRBD2,TRBJ2-7,once,TGTGCCAGCAGTTTATCCCTTTTAGCGGGTCCTAACGAGCAGTACTTC,CASSLSLLAGPNEQYF
TRBV27,.,TRBJ2-3,.,TGTGCCAGCTCGCCTAGTTTCGGCACAGATACGCAGTATTTT,CASSPSFGTDTQYF
TRBV2,TRBD1,TRBJ2-7,.,TGTGCCAGCAATGGCGGGACAGGAGGATTTGGGGGATACGAGCAGTACTTC,CASNGGTGGFGGYEQYF
TRBV2,TRBD1,TRBJ1-2,once,TGTGCCAGCAGTGAAGCGATACCAGGGGGGGGCTACACCTTC,CASSEAIPGGGYTF